This paragraph covers one TCR beta chain sequence. Antigen specificity is unknown. This entry comes from a study of cytomegalovirus exposure and HLA in healthy donors. The study ran its PCR with 60 Vbeta and 13 Jbeta primers. Sequencing used immunoSEQ multiplex PCR; TCRdb keeps in-frame clones, though not all of them. The repertoire includes 100,000 to 140,000 clones, more than 70% of them detected once, and about 2% sits in the top ten. The study's findings and limits: A later analysis linked a missense variant in DCLRE1C to the trimming of TCR beta V and J genes.

The CDR3 runs to 16 residues. The ends were cut back, 5 bases at V and 1 base at J, with 15 bases in the middle. Germline CDR1 SGHTA, CDR2 FQGNSA. The V and J genes are TRBV7-2 and TRBJ1-3; no definite D call. The sample consisted of PBMCs. This receptor was taken from a man younger than 35 in good health and CMV-seronegative. CDR3 sequence reads: CASSTPRIQSGNTIYF. CDR3 coding DNA: TGTGCCAGCAGCACCCCCCGGATACAGTCTGGAAACACCATATATTTT.